Following are 18 T cell receptor beta chains from one sample sequenced in a study of T-cell memory formation after mild COVID-19 (dated by TCRdb to about 2021). Receptor libraries were prepared by 5' RACE. The listed sequencing device is Illumina NovaSeq 6000. TCRdb ran its own pipeline on the public reads, namely fastp trimming at Q25 and MiXCR clone calling, and kept in-frame beta chains. Duplicate CDR3 protein sequences are folded into a single record with the most common DNA and genes. The sample profile shows approximately 250,000 distinct CDR3 sequences; roughly 15% of them were found once. 2.1% of the sample belongs to the ten largest clones. Source material: PBMCs or a T cell subset sorted from them (not recorded which). These receptors all come from an adult woman who had mild COVID-19 (a few samples of this study predate the infection). The sample titles of this study are shuffled in the database, so cell type and time point are left out; the donor was told from shared clones.

This rearrangement joins TRBV30 to TRBJ2-1; 12 nucleotides line up with TRBD2. Trimming cost V 5 bases and J 5 bases; bases outside gene matches: 13. Germline loops: CDR1 GTSNPN, CDR2 SVGIG (reference sequence). This CDR3 spans 17 amino acids. Here the CDR3 reads CAWGGPSRTSGDNEQFF. The CDR3 DNA is TGTGCCTGGGGGGGGCCATCTCGGACTAGCGGGGACAATGAGCAGTTCTTC.

This chain joins TRBV5-1 and TRBJ2-7; 8 bases agree with TRBD2. Germline CDR1 is SGHRS and CDR2 is YFSETQ. The CDR3 sequence is 15 residues long. Losses at the gene ends were 4 bases for V and 0 bases for J; bases not matched to a gene: 6. The DNA of the CDR3 is TGCGCCAGCAGCCCCGCCGGGACTAGCTCCTACGAGCAGTACTTC. It yields the protein CASSPAGTSSYEQYF.

This clonotype was counted a few times. The rearrangement uses TRBV20-1 and TRBJ1-1; no reliable D call. The ends were cut back, 8 bases at V and 1 base at J, with 8 bases in the middle. The germline CDR1 and CDR2 sequences are DFQATT and SNEGSKA (reference sequence). This CDR3 comprises 11 residues. This CDR3 is CSPPGNTEAFF. The CDR3 coding sequence is TGCAGTCCCCCGGGGAACACTGAAGCTTTCTTT.

This clonotype was seen ten or more times. This chain joins TRBV20-1 and TRBJ2-2; TRBD1 is a possible D gene (5 bases). CDR3 length: 15 amino acids. V gave up 3 bases and J gave up 5 bases, with 16 bases separating them. CDR1 and CDR2 from the germline V gene are DFQATT and SNEGSKA (reference sequence). CDR3 coding DNA: TGCAGTGCTAGGAAGGGGTCGCGGCAGACCGGGGAGCTGTTTTTT. Amino acid sequence: CSARKGSRQTGELFF.

A few counts support this clonotype. As DNA, the CDR3 is TGTGCCAGCAGCTCGGGACTAGCGGGGTTCCATGAGCAGTTCTTC. Its translation is CASSSGLAGFHEQFF. The chain employs TRBV5-6 and TRBJ2-1; the match to TRBD2 covers 13 bases. Losses at the gene ends were 3 bases for V and 8 bases for J; bases not matched to a gene: 5. Per germline, CDR1 SGHDT and CDR2 YYEEEE. This CDR3 comprises 15 residues.

The genes are TRBV9 and TRBJ2-5, with 10 bases lining up with TRBD1. This CDR3 has 14 amino acids. Unmatched junction bases numbered 5, after V lost 4 bases and J lost 5 bases. Germline CDR1 reads SGDLS; CDR2 reads YYNGEE. CDR3 loop: CASSIRDRGETQYF. CDR3 bases: TGTGCCAGCAGCATCCGGGACAGGGGCGAGACCCAGTACTTC.

V and J are TRBV15 and TRBJ1-5; the D gene is possibly TRBD1 (6 bases). The CDR3 totals 12 residues. The V end lost 5 bases, the J end lost 11 bases, and 13 bases lay between the germline ends. Germline assignment: CDR1 LNHNV and CDR2 YYDKDF (reference sequence). CDR3 bases: TGTGCCACCAGCGCCAGGGGTATAGCCCAGCATTTT. Amino acids: CATSARGIAQHF.

The chain combines TRBV7-9 with TRBJ2-7; D is perhaps TRBD1 (5 bases). Trimming stripped 5 bases from V and 6 bases from J, with 14 bases between. The CDR3 is made up of 13 amino acids. Germline lookup yields CDR1 SEHNR and CDR2 FQNEAQ (reference sequence). CDR3: CASSPGRVLEQYF. In DNA form, the CDR3 reads TGTGCCAGCAGCCCCGGCAGGGTACTCGAGCAGTACTTC. Full variable domain (outside the CDR3, taken from reference TRBV7-9 and TRBJ2-7): DTGVSQNPRHKITKRGQNVTFRCDPISEHNRLYWYRQTLGQGPEFLTYFQNEAQLEKSRLLSDRFSAERPKGSFSTLEIQRTEQGDSAMYLCASSPGRVLEQYFGPGTRLTVT.

This chain uses TRBV5-6 with TRBJ1-6, with D unclear. The CDR3 runs to 17 residues. Trimming removed 2 bases from V and 9 bases from J, with 21 bases in between. CDR1 and CDR2 (germline): SGHDT, YYEEEE. Here the CDR3 reads CASSLDVGRGPTSPLHF. For the CDR3, the DNA is TGTGCCAGCAGCTTAGACGTGGGCAGAGGGCCAACTTCACCCCTCCACTTT.

CDR3 nucleotide sequence: TGCAGCGTTGGGGGGATGGGCTATGGCTACACCTTC. It encodes CSVGGMGYGYTF. V gene TRBV29-1 combines with J gene TRBJ1-2; a weak D match, TRBD1 (5 bases). V dropped 4 bases and J dropped 4 bases, with 10 bases sitting between them. The germline gives CDR1 SQVTM, CDR2 ANQGSEA. The CDR3 extends over 12 amino acids.

This clonotype has a count of ten or more. The chain employs TRBV2 and TRBJ2-3; TRBD1 might be the D (5 bases). Trimming took 0 bases from V and 8 from J, leaving 15 bases between them. Germline V gene sequence: CDR1 SNHLY, CDR2 FYNNEI. The CDR3 extends over 15 amino acids. CDR3 loop: CASSEARLDRGTQYF. For the CDR3, the DNA is TGTGCCAGCAGTGAAGCTAGGCTCGATAGGGGTACGCAGTATTTT. The full variable domain, in which reference TRBV2 and TRBJ2-3 provide the parts outside the CDR3, is EPEVTQTPSHQVTQMGQEVILRCVPISNHLYFYWYRQILGQKVEFLVSFYNNEISEKSEIFDDQFSVERPDGSNFTLKIRSTKLEDSAMYFCASSEARLDRGTQYFGPGTRLTVL.

The chain couples TRBV29-1 to TRBJ1-1; tentative D call: TRBD1 (5 bases). The CDR3 totals 14 residues. V gave up 2 bases and J gave up 5 bases, with 15 bases separating them. Germline CDR1 is SQVTM and CDR2 is ANQGSEA. The CDR3 nucleotides are TGCAGCGTTGAACGGAGGGGCGGGGGGACTGAAGCTTTCTTT. Its protein product is CSVERRGGGTEAFF.

The count of this clonotype is one. The chain couples TRBV27 to TRBJ1-2; D remains ambiguous. CDR3 length: 12 residues. Germline CDR1 reads MNHEY; CDR2 reads SMNVEV (reference sequence). V lost 3 bases and J 7 bases, leaving 9 bases between the germline ends. CDR3 bases: TGTGCCAGCAGTTTCGCAGGCTCTGGCTACACCTTC. Translated, it gives CASSFAGSGYTF.

This clonotype was observed many times. This rearrangement joins TRBV4-1 to TRBJ1-4, with TRBD1 identical over 8 bases. Trimming took 3 bases from V and 8 from J; bases not matched to a gene: 8. The CDR3 spans 15 residues. CDR1 MGHRA and CDR2 YSYEKL come from the germline V gene. For the CDR3, the DNA is TGCGCCAGCAGCCACCAGGGGGCGGTCGTGGAAAAACTGTTTTTT. As protein: CASSHQGAVVEKLFF.

CDR3 sequence: CSADGVGQSPGEKLFF. For the CDR3, the DNA is TGCAGTGCAGACGGGGTCGGGCAGTCCCCGGGCGAAAAACTGTTTTTT. The rearrangement links TRBV20-1 to TRBJ1-4; D remains ambiguous. V shed 6 bases and J shed 8 bases, with 25 bases lying between them. Germline V gives CDR1 DFQATT, CDR2 SNEGSKA (reference sequence). CDR3 length: 16 residues.

This clonotype was counted only a few times. The V and J genes are TRBV19 and TRBJ2-7; no clear D. Germline V CDR1 and CDR2: LNHDA, SQIVND (reference sequence). V lost 9 bases and J lost 3, with 12 bases in between. This CDR3 spans 12 amino acids. For the CDR3, the DNA is TGTGCCAGCAAGGACGGAGACTACGAGCAGTACTTC. Translated: CASKDGDYEQYF.

J is TRBJ2-7 and V is TRBV6-2 or TRBV6-3; D possibly corresponds to TRBD2 (5 bases). The V end was cut by 7 bases, the J end by 0 bases, with 13 bases between. Looked up from germline, CDR1 is MNHEY and CDR2 is SVGEGT. CDR3 length equals 14 residues. CDR3 region: CASNRLPSSYEQYF. The CDR3 DNA is TGTGCCAGCAACCGACTACCCAGCTCCTACGAGCAGTACTTC.

This clonotype has a handful of counts. J is TRBJ1-4 and V is TRBV7-9; 7 bases align to TRBD1. Trimming removed 4 bases from V and 3 bases from J; junction bases left unmatched: 5. The CDR3 has 15 residues. CDR1 SEHNR and CDR2 FQNEAQ come from the germline V gene (reference sequence). CDR3 bases: TGTGCCAGCAGCTCGGAGGGACAGCCTAATGAAAAACTGTTTTTT. Translating it yields CASSSEGQPNEKLFF. Full variable domain (rest looked up from reference TRBV7-9 and TRBJ1-4): DTGVSQNPRHKITKRGQNVTFRCDPISEHNRLYWYRQTLGQGPEFLTYFQNEAQLEKSRLLSDRFSAERPKGSFSTLEIQRTEQGDSAMYLCASSSEGQPNEKLFFGSGTQLSVL.